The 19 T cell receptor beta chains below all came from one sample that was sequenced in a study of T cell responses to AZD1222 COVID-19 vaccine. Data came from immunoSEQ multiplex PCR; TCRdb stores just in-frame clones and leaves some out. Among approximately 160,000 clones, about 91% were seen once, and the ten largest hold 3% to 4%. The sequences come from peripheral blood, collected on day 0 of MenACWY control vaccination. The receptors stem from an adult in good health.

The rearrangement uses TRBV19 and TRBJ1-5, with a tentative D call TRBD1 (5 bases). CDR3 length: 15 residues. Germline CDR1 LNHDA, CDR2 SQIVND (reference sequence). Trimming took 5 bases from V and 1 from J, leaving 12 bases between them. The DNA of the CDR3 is TGTGCCAGTAGTTGGGGACCGAAAAGCAATCAGCCCCAGCATTTT. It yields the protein CASSWGPKSNQPQHF.

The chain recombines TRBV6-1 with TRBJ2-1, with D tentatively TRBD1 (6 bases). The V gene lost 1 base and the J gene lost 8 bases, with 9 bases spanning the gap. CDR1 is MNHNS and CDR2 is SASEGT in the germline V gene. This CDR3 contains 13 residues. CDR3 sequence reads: CASSEGKGDEQFF. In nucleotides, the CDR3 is TGTGCCAGCAGTGAAGGGAAGGGGGATGAGCAGTTCTTC.

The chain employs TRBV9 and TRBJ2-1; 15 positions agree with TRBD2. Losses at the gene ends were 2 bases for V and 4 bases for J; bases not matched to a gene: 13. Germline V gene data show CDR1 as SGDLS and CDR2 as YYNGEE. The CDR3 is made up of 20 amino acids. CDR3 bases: TGTGCCAGCAGCGTGAAGCCGGGACTAGCGGGAGGTACTGGGTACAATGAGCAGTTCTTC. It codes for CASSVKPGLAGGTGYNEQFF.

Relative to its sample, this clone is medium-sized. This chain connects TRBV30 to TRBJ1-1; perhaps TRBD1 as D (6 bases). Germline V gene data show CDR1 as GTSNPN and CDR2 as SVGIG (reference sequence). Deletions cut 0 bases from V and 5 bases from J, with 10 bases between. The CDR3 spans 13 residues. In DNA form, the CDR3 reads TGTGCCTGGAGTGTAGGGACAAAGACTGAAGCTTTCTTT. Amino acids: CAWSVGTKTEAFF.

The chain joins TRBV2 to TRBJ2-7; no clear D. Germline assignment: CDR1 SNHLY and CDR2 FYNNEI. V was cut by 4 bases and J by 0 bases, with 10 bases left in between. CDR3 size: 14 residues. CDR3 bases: TGTGCCAGCAGTGGGTTCCCTGACTCCTACGAGCAGTACTTC. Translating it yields CASSGFPDSYEQYF.

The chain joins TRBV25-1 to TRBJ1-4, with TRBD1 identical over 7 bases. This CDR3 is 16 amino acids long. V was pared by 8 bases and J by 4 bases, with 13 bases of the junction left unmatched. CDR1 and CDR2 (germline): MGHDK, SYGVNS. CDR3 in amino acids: CASHPGDRRYNEKLFF. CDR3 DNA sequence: TGTGCCAGCCACCCGGGGGACAGACGATATAATGAAAAACTGTTTTTT.

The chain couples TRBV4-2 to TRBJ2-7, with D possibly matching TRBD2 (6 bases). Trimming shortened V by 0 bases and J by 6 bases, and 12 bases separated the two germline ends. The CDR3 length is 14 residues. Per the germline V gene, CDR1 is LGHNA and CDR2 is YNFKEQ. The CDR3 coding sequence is TGTGCCAGCAGCCAAGAGATCGGGGGAGGCGAGCAGTACTTC. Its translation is CASSQEIGGGEQYF.

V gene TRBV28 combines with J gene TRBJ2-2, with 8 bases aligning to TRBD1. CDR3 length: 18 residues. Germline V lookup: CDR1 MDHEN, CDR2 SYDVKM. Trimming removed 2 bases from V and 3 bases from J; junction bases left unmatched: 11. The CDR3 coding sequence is TGTGCCAGCAGTTTAACCCGTACGGACAGGGTTTACACCGGGGAGCTGTTTTTT. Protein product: CASSLTRTDRVYTGELFF.

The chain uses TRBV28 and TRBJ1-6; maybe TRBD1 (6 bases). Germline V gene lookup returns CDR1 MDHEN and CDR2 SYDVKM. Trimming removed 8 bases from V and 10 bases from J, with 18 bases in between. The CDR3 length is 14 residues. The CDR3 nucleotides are TGTGCCAGCCAAGAAGGGGGTAAGGGATCACCCCTCCACTTT. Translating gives CASQEGGKGSPLHF. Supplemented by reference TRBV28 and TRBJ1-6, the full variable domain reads DVKVTQSSRYLVKRTGEKVFLECVQDMDHENMFWYRQDPGLGLRLIYFSYDVKMKEKGDIPEGYSVSREKKERFSLILESASTNQTSMYLCASQEGGKGSPLHFGNGTRLTVT.

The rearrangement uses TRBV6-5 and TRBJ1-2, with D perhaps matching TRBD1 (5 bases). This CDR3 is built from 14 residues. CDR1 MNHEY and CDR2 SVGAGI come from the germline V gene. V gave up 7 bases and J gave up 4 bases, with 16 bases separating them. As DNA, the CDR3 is TGTGCCAGCAAGCCAGGGCCTGGGTCCTATGGCTACACCTTC. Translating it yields CASKPGPGSYGYTF.

The CDR3 loop is CASSQTGLTQFF. CDR3 DNA: TGTGCCAGCAGTCAAACAGGGTTGACGCAGTTCTTC. V gene TRBV6-5 combines with J gene TRBJ2-1; tentative D call: TRBD1 (6 bases). V was cut by 5 bases and J by 12 bases, with 14 bases left in between. There are 12 residues in the CDR3. Germline V gives CDR1 MNHEY, CDR2 SVGAGI.

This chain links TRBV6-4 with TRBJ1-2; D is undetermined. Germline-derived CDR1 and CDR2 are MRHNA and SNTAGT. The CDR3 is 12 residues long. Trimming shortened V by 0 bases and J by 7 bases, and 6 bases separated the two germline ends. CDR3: CASSDSRAGYTF. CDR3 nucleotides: TGTGCCAGCAGTGACTCGAGGGCTGGCTACACCTTC.

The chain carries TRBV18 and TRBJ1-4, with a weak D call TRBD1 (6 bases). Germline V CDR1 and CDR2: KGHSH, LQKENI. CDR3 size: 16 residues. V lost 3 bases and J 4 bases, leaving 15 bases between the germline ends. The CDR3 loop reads CASSPIDDRFNEKLFF. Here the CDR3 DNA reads TGTGCCAGCTCACCGATCGACGACAGGTTTAATGAAAAACTGTTTTTT.

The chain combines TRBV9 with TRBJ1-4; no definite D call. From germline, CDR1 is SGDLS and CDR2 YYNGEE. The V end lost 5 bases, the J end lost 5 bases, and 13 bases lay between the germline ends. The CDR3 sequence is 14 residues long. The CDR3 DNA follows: TGTGCCAGCAGTTATAGGTCGGGGAATGAAAAACTGTTTTTT. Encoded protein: CASSYRSGNEKLFF.

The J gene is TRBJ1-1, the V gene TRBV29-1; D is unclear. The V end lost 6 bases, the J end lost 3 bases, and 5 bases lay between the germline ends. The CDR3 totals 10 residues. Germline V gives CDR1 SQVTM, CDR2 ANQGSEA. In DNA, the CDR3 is TGCAGCGTCGGGGACACTGAAGCTTTCTTT. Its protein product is CSVGDTEAFF.

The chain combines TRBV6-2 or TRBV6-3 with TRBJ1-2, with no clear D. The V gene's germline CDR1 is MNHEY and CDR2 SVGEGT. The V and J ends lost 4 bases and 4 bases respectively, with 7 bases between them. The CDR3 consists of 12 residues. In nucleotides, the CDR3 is TGTGCCAGCAGTTCCCCACCCTATGGCTACACCTTC. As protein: CASSSPPYGYTF.

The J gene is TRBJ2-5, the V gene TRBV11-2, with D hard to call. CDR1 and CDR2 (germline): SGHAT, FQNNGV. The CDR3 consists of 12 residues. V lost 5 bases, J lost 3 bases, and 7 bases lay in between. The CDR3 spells CASSRTEETQYF. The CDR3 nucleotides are TGTGCCAGCAGCCGGACGGAAGAGACCCAGTACTTC. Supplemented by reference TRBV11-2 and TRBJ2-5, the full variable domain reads EAGVAQSPRYKIIEKRQSVAFWCNPISGHATLYWYQQILGQGPKLLIQFQNNGVVDDSQLPKDRFSAERLKGVDSTLKIQPAKLEDSAVYLCASSRTEETQYFGPGTRLLVL.

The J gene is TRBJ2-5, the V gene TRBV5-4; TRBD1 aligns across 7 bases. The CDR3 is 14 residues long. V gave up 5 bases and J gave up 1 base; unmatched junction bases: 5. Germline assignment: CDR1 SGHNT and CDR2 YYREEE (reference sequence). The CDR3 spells CASSVTGSQETQYF. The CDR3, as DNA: TGTGCCAGCAGTGTGACAGGGTCCCAAGAGACCCAGTACTTC.

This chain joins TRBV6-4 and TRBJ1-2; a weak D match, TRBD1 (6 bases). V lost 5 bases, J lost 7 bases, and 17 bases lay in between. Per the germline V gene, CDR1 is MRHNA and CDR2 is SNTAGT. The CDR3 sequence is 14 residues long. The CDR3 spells CASSKGKGEPGYTF. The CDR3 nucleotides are TGTGCCAGCAGTAAAGGGAAGGGGGAACCTGGCTACACCTTC.